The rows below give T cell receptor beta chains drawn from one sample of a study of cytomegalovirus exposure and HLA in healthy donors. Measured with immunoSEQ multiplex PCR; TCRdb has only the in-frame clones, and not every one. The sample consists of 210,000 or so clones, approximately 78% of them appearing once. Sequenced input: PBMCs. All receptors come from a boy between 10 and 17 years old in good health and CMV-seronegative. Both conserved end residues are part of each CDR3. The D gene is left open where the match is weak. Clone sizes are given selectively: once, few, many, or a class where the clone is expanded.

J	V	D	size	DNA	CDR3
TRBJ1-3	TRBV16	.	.	TGTGCCAGCAGCCAATTAAACTCTGGAAACACCATATATTTT	CASSQLNSGNTIYF
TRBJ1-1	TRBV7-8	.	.	TGTGCCAGCAGCTTAGTGGCTTTGTGGAACACTGAAGCTTTCTTT	CASSLVALWNTEAFF
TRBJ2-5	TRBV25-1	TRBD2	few	TGTGCCAGCAGTGAACTAGCGGGGGCAAACCAAGAGACCCAGTACTTC	CASSELAGANQETQYF
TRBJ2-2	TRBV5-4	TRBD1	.	TGTGCCAGCACCGGCAGGGGGAACGGGGAGCTGTTTTTT	CASTGRGNGELFF
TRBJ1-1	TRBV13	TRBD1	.	TGTGCCAGCAGCTTCCCCGGACAGGGCGAAGCTTTCTTT	CASSFPGQGEAFF
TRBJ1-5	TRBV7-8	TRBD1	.	TGTGCCAGCAGCTTGTGGAGCACGGACAGGGTTCAGCCCCAGCATTTT	CASSLWSTDRVQPQHF
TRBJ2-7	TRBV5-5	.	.	TGTGCCAGCAGCTTGGAACCGGGACACCAATACCAGGGGTACTTC	CASSLEPGHQYQGYF
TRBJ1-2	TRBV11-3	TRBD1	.	TGTGCCAGCAGCCTTCGGACAGGGTCGTATGCTAACTATGGCTACACCTTC	CASSLRTGSYANYGYTF
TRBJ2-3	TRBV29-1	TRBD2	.	TGCAGCGTTGTCCTAGCGGGGGGGAGCGCAACAGATACGCAGTATTTT	CSVVLAGGSATDTQYF
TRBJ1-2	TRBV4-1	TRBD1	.	TGCGCCAGCAGCCAACCGCGACAGGGGCGGAACTATGGCTACACCTTC	CASSQPRQGRNYGYTF
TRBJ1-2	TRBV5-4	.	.	TGTGCCAGCAGCTTGGAAGGCTGGGGGGGTGGCTACACCTTC	CASSLEGWGGGYTF
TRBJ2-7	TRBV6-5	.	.	TGTGCCAGCAGTTACCCTGGGCAGGCCTACGAGCAGTACTTC	CASSYPGQAYEQYF
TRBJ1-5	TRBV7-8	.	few	TGTGCCAGCACCAATACCCGCGGGGCTCGTGCGCCCCAGCATTTT	CASTNTRGARAPQHF
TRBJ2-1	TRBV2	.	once	TGTGCCAGCAGTGGGGACCGGGGGAATGAGCAGTTCTTC	CASSGDRGNEQFF
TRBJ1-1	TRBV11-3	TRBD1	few	TGTGCCAGCAGCTTTACAGGGGGCGGGGGCACTGAAGCTTTCTTT	CASSFTGGGGTEAFF
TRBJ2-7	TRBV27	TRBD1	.	TGTGCCAGCAGTTTCCTGCGACAGGGACGGGACGAGCAGTACTTC	CASSFLRQGRDEQYF
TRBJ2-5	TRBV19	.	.	TGTGCCAGTAAAGGCGGGGGCTCGCACAATCAAGAGACCCAGTACTTC	CASKGGGSHNQETQYF
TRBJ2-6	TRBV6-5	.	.	TGTGCCAGCAGTTATGGACAGTCTGGGGCCAACGTCCTGACTTTC	CASSYGQSGANVLTF
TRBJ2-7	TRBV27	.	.	TGTGCCAGCAGTCCATGGACAGCCCTTACGCTCTACGAGCAGTACTTC	CASSPWTALTLYEQYF
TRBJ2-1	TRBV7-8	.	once	TGTGCCAGCAGCTTAGTAACAGGGCCCTACAATGAGCAGTTCTTC	CASSLVTGPYNEQFF
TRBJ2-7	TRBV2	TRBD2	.	TGTGCCAGCAGTGGGGGTAGCGGGATAGGCGAGCAGTACTTC	CASSGGSGIGEQYF
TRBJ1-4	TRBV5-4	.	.	TGTGCCAGCAGCCAGGATTGGGGGGGAGATGAAAAACTGTTTTTT	CASSQDWGGDEKLFF